This T cell receptor (beta chain) was retrieved from a study of blood T cell repertoires in COVID-19. The repertoire was sequenced with immunoSEQ multiplex PCR; TCRdb's copy has only in-frame clones and lacks some. Of roughly 170,000 clones in the sample, approximately 80% were seen once. The sequenced sample was peripheral blood. The receptor's source is a human donor in a cohort sampled during active COVID-19.

The CDR3 is CASSPGLGAETQYF. DNA for the CDR3: TGTGCCAGCAGCCCCGGCTTGGGGGCAGAGACCCAGTACTTC. The chain carries TRBV11-3 and TRBJ2-5, with a possible D match to TRBD1 (6 bases). Germline CDR1 is SGHNT and CDR2 is YENEEA. The CDR3 totals 14 residues. Trimming cost V 5 bases and J 4 bases, with 14 bases left between them.